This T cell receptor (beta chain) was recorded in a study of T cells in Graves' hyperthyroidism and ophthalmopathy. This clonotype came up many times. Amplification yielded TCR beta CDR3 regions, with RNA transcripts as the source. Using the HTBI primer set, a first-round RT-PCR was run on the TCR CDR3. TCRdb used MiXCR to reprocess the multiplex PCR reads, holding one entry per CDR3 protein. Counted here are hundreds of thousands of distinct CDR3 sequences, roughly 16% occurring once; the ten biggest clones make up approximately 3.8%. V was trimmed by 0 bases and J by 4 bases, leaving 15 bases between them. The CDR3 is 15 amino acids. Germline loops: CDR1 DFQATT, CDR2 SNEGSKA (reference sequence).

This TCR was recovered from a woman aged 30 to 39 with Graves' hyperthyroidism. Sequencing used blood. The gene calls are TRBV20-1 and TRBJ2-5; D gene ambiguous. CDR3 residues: CSARDGVFLGETQYF. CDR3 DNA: TGCAGTGCTAGAGATGGGGTGTTCCTCGGAGAGACCCAGTACTTC.